This T cell receptor (beta chain) was documented in a study of tumor-infiltrating lymphocytes in localized non-small cell lung cancer. Method: immunoSEQ multiplex PCR; TCRdb's copy keeps in-frame clones and lacks some. The table has 7,000 or so clones, around 77% seen once; the top ten hold roughly 5.6%. The specimen was uninvolved lung tissue not adjacent to the tumor. The TCR was taken from a human donor with non-small cell lung cancer.

The DNA for the CDR3 is TGTGCCAGCAGTGACTCACAATCTGGGGCCAACGTCCTGACTTTC. It codes for CASSDSQSGANVLTF. The V and J genes are TRBV6-4 and TRBJ2-6; D is unresolved. V was shortened by 0 bases and J by 1 base, with 4 bases between the two germline ends. The CDR3 sequence is 15 residues long. The germline V gene has CDR1 MRHNA and CDR2 SNTAGT.